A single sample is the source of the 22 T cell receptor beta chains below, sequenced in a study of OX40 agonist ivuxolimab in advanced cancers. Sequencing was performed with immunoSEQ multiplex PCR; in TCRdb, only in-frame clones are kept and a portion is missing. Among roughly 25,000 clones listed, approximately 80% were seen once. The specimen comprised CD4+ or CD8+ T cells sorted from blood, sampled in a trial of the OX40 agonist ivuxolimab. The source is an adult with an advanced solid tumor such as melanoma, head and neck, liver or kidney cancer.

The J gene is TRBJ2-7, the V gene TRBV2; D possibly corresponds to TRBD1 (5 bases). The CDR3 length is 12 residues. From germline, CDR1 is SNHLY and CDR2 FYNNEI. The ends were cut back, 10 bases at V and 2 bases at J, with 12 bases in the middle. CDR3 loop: CATSWGAYEQYF. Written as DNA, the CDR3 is TGTGCCACCTCGTGGGGCGCCTACGAGCAGTACTTC.

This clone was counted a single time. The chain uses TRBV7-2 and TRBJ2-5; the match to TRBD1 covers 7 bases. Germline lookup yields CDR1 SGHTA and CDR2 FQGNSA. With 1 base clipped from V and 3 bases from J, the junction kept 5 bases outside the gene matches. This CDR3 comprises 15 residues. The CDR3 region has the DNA TGTGCCAGCAGCTTAGGAGGGGGCGGCAAAGAGACCCAGTACTTC. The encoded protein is CASSLGGGGKETQYF.

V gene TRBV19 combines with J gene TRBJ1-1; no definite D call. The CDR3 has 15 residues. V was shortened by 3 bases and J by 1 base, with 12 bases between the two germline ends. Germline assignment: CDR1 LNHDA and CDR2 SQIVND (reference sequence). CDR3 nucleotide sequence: TGTGCCAGTAGTATGGTCGAACGGGGGAACACTGAAGCTTTCTTT. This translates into CASSMVERGNTEAFF.

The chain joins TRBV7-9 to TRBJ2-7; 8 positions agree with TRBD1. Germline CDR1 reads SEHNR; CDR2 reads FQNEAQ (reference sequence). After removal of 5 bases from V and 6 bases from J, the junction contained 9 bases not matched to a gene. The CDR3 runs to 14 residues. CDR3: CASSPRTGWGEQYF. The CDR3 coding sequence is TGTGCCAGCAGCCCCCGGACAGGGTGGGGCGAGCAGTACTTC.

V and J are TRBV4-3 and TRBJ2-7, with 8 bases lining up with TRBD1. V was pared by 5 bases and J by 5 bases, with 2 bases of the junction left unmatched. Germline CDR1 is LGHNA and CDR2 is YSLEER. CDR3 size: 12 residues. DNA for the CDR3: TGCGCCAGCAGCTTGACAGGGGACGAGCAGTACTTC. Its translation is CASSLTGDEQYF.

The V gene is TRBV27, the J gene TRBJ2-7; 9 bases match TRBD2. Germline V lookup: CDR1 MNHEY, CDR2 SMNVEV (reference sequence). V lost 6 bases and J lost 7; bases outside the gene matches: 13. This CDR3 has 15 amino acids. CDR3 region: CASRSPSGASVEQYF. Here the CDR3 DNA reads TGTGCCAGCAGATCACCTAGCGGGGCATCGGTAGAGCAGTACTTC.

For the CDR3, the DNA is TGTGCCAGCAGTTTGAGGGGGAGGGCCAAAAACATTCAGTACTTC. It yields the protein CASSLRGRAKNIQYF. The genes are TRBV28 and TRBJ2-4; D could derive from TRBD1 or TRBD2 (6 bases each). V was trimmed by 3 bases and J by 1 base, leaving 10 bases between them. The CDR3 is made up of 15 amino acids. The germline V gene has CDR1 MDHEN and CDR2 SYDVKM. Variable domain in full (rest from reference TRBV28 and TRBJ2-4): DVKVTQSSRYLVKRTGEKVFLECVQDMDHENMFWYRQDPGLGLRLIYFSYDVKMKEKGDIPEGYSVSREKKERFSLILESASTNQTSMYLCASSLRGRAKNIQYFGAGTRLSVL.

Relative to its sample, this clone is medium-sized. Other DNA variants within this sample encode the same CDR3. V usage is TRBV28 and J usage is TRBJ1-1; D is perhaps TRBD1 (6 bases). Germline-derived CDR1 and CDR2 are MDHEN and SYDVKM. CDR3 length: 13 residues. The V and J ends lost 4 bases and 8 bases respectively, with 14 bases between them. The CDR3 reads CASSWEHRVEAFF. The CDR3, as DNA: TGTGCCAGCAGTTGGGAACACAGGGTCGAAGCTTTCTTT.

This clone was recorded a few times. The CDR3 sequence: CASSYREPGANVLTF. The DNA of the CDR3 is TGTGCCAGCAGCTACAGGGAGCCTGGGGCCAACGTCCTGACTTTC. The chain links TRBV7-2 to TRBJ2-6; TRBD1 is a possible D gene (6 bases). In germline, CDR1 is SGHTA, CDR2 FQGNSA. V was cut by 4 bases and J by 2 bases, with 9 bases left in between. This CDR3 is 15 amino acids long.

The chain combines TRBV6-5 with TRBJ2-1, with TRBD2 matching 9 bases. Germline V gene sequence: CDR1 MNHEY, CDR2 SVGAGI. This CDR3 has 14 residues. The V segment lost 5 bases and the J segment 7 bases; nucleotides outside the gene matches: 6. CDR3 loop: CASSQAGGRNEQFF. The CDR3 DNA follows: TGTGCCAGCAGTCAGGCGGGAGGGCGTAATGAGCAGTTCTTC.

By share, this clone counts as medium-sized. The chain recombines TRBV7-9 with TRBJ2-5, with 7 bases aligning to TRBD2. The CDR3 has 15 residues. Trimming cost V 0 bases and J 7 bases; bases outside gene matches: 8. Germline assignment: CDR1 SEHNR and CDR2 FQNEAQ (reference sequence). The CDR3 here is CASSLAQMGGRTQYF. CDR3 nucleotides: TGTGCCAGCAGCTTAGCGCAGATGGGAGGGAGGACCCAGTACTTC.

In nucleotides, the CDR3 is TGTGCCAGCCGGGGGGACGGGGATTTGGATACGCAGTATTTT. Protein product: CASRGDGDLDTQYF. The rearrangement joins TRBV11-2 to TRBJ2-3; 7 positions agree with TRBD2. This CDR3 is built from 14 residues. V gave up 8 bases and J gave up 6 bases; unmatched junction bases: 11. Germline V gene sequence: CDR1 SGHAT, CDR2 FQNNGV.

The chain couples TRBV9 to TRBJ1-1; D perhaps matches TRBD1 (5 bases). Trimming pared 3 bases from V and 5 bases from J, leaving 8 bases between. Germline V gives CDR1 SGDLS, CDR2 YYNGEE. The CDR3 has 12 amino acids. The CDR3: CASSGGYTEAFF. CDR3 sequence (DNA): TGTGCCAGCAGCGGGGGGTATACTGAAGCTTTCTTT. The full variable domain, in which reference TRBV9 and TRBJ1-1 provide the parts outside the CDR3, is DSGVTQTPKHLITATGQRVTLRCSPRSGDLSVYWYQQSLDQGLQFLIQYYNGEERAKGNILERFSAQQFPDLHSELNLSSLELGDSALYFCASSGGYTEAFFGQGTRLTVV.

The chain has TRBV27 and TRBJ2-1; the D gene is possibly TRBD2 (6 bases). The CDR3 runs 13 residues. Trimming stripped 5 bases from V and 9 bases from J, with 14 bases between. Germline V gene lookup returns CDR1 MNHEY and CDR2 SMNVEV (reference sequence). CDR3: CASSMEGRREQFF. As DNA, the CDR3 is TGTGCCAGCAGTATGGAGGGCCGGCGTGAGCAGTTCTTC.

Here the CDR3 reads CASHRRQVTGELFF. DNA of the CDR3: TGTGCCAGCCACAGGCGGCAGGTCACCGGGGAGCTGTTTTTT. This sequence joins TRBV11-1 and TRBJ2-2; TRBD1 is a possible D gene (5 bases). Trimming cost V 8 bases and J 4 bases, with 14 bases left between them. Germline assignment: CDR1 SGHAT and CDR2 FQDESV (reference sequence). The CDR3 has 14 residues.

CDR3 sequence (DNA): TGCAGCGTTGGCCAGGGTGGTGACACCGGGGAGCTGTTTTTT. Translating gives CSVGQGGDTGELFF. This chain joins TRBV29-1 and TRBJ2-2, with D possibly being TRBD1 (5 bases). This CDR3 is built from 14 residues. Trimming took 4 bases from V and 3 from J, leaving 12 bases between them. CDR1 SQVTM and CDR2 ANQGSEA come from the germline V gene.

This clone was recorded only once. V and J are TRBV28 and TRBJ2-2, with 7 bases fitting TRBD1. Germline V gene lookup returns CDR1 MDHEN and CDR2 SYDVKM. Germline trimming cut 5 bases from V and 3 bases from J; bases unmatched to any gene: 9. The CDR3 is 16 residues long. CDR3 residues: CASSLPGQAHTGELFF. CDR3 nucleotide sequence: TGTGCCAGCAGTCTACCCGGACAGGCCCACACCGGGGAGCTGTTTTTT.

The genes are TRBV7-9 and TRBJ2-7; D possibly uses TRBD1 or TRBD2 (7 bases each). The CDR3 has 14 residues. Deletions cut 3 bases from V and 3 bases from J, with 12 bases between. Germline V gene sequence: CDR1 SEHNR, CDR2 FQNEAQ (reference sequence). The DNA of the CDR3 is TGTGCCAGCAGCTTTGCCAGGGGGGGCTACGAGCAGTACTTC. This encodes CASSFARGGYEQYF.

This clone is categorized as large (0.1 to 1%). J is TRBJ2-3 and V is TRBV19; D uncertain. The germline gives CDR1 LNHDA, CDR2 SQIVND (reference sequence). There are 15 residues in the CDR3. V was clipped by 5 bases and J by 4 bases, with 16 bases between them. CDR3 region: CASSSIVSVPDTQYF. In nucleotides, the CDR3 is TGTGCCAGTAGTTCCATCGTATCTGTCCCAGATACGCAGTATTTT.

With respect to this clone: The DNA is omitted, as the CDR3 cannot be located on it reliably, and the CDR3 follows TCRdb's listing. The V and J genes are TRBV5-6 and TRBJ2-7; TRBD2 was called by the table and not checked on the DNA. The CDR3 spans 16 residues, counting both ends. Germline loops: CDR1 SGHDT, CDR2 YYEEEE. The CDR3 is CASSMGPPTSSTSIGF.

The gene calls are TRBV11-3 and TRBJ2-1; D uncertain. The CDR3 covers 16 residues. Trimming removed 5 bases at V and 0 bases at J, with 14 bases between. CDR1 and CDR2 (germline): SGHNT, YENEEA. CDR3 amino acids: CASSPSAESSYNEQFF. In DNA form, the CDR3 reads TGTGCCAGCAGCCCATCGGCGGAGAGCTCCTACAATGAGCAGTTCTTC.

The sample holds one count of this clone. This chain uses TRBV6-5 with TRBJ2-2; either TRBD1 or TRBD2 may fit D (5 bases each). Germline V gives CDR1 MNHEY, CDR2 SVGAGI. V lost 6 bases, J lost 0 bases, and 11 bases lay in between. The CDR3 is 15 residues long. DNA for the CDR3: TGTGCCAGCAGGGAGACGGGACCGAACACCGGGGAGCTGTTTTTT. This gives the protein CASRETGPNTGELFF.